This T cell receptor (beta chain) was recovered during a study of cytotoxic CD8 clonotypes in ibrutinib-treated CLL (dated by TCRdb to the early 2020s). The study in broad terms: In this cohort, more than 14 patients were treatment-naive and ten to eleven were relapsed/refractory, while approximately 18 had unmutated IGHV. Response samples were taken after a median of about a year on treatment, ranging from about 6 to 40 months. Of the roughly 79 people in the trial, around 25 had longitudinal samples available. Partial responses were observed in roughly 24 patients and complete responses in 2; after a median follow-up of 68 months, remission was maintained in approximately 14 patients and progression was observed in approximately 12. All remission and progressive disease samples were collected while patients were still receiving ibrutinib. Cryopreserved peripheral blood mononuclear cells were obtained prior to treatment, at the time of response, and at either disease progression or sustained remission. An average of around 260,000 productive templates and about 100,000 productive rearrangements was obtained per sample.

What this sample's time point label stands for: around 25 months on ibrutinib. For TCR beta library preparation, 1.5 to 2 micrograms of genomic DNA was extracted from cryopreserved PBMCs. High-throughput TCR beta sequencing was performed on longitudinal blood samples from CLL patients receiving ibrutinib monotherapy. The patients took part in an open-label, single-center phase 2 trial of ibrutinib monotherapy. The goal of deep resolution MiSeq sequencing was a depth between 1 in 1 million and 1 in 200,000 T cells, and coverage averaged 10x per clonotype. The immunoSEQ hsTCRB Kit was used to generate TCR beta libraries. Processing in the source paper ran as follows. Data were analyzed with ImmunoSEQ Data Assistant and ImmunoSEQ Analyzer, with V, D and J genes assigned per IMGT definitions. Clonality, which ranges from 0 to 1, was calculated by subtracting the normalized Shannon entropy of productive rearrangement frequencies from one. Public clonotype analysis was restricted to overrepresented clonotypes comprising at least 0.05% of each patient's repertoire. About a dozen age-matched healthy donor repertoires from immuneACCESS served as clonality controls. This is the immuneACCESS table as TCRdb keeps it, with only in-frame sequences that have V and J called. A part of the clones is gone; compared with another copy, unresolved V genes explain less than half, and the rest is unexplained. D and trimming were read from the DNA, whereas the V and J calls and clone size are those reported in that table. This sample is represented by 100,000 or so clones; 58% of them were singletons. The ten largest account for about 39% of the sample.

V is shortened by 4 bases, J by 6 bases, and the region joining them spans 13 bases. CDR1 SNHLY and CDR2 FYNNEI were looked up in the germline V gene. Inclusive of the bounding cysteine and phenylalanine, the CDR3 is 13 residues long. Here the CDR3 DNA is all that survives: 39 bases in frame from base 1. As regards this clone: The antigen it binds to is not known. Base qualities are not recorded, but no much larger clone differs from it by a single base.

What the study reported, not specific to this receptor: Public clonotypes were rare and either contracted or stayed stable during treatment, and the rise in clonality at ibrutinib response reflected the expansion of private clonotypes. Clonality increased at ibrutinib response, stayed stable in sustained remission, and fell back toward baseline at progression. At baseline, clonality was higher than in age-matched healthy donors and showed a strong correlation with circulating CD8+ T-cell counts. Sustained-remission and progressing patients did not have matched sampling times, and lymph node repertoires were not examined.

This receptor was taken from a human donor with chronic lymphocytic leukemia. The sequence is built from TRBV2 and TRBJ2-7; the D region possibly corresponds to TRBD2 (6 bases align). The sequenced sample was PBMCs, obtained after 24 months of ibrutinib treatment. For the CDR3, the sequence is CASSGLEGGEQYF. Here is the DNA: TGTGCCAGCAGTGGTCTGGAGGGCGGCGAGCAGTACTTC. The CDR3 plus the reference TRBV2 and TRBJ2-7 genes for the other parts give the full variable domain: EPEVTQTPSHQVTQMGQEVILRCVPISNHLYFYWYRQILGQKVEFLVSFYNNEISEKSEIFDDQFSVERPDGSNFTLKIRSTKLEDSAMYFCASSGLEGGEQYFGPGTRLTVT.